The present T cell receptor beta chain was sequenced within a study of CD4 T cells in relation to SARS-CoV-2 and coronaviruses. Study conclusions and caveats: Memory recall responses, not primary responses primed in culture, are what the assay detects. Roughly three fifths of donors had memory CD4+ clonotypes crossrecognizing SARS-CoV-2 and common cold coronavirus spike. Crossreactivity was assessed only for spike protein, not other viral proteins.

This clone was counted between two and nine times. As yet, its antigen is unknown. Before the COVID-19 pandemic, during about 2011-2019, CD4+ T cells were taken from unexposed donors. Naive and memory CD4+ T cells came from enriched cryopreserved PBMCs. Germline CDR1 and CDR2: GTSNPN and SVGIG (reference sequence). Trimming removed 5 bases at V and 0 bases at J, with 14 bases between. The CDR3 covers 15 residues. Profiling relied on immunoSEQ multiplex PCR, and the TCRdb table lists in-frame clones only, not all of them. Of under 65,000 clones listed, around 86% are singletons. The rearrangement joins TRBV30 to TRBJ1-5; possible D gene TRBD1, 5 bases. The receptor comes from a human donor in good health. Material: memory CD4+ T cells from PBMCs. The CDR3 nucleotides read TGTGCCTGGGCTAGTGCAGGGCGTAGCAATCAGCCCCAGCATTTT. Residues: CAWASAGRSNQPQHF.